This T cell receptor (beta chain) is from a study of T cells in Graves' hyperthyroidism and ophthalmopathy. The CDR3 is 13 amino acids. Trimming took off 0 bases at V and 5 bases at J, with 10 bases between the two ends. Germline CDR1 and CDR2: GTSNPN and SVGIG (reference sequence). This clonotype came up many times. Amplified regions were TCR beta CDR3 sequences from RNA transcripts. TCR CDR3 regions were first amplified by RT-PCR with HTBI primers. TCRdb called the multiplex PCR reads again in MiXCR, with one record for every CDR3 protein. The data hold about 600,000 distinct CDR3 sequences, with 16% observed a single time.

The chain employs TRBV30 and TRBJ2-5; no clear D. The source material was blood. This TCR was sampled from a woman between 35 and 50 years old with Graves' ophthalmopathy. The CDR3 nucleotides read TGTGCCTGGAGTGTACTCCGTGCGGAGACCCAGTACTTC. This sequence encodes CAWSVLRAETQYF.